The rows below give T cell receptor beta chains drawn from one sample of a study of blood T cell repertoires in COVID-19. Repertoires were generated with immunoSEQ multiplex PCR, while TCRdb's copy carries only in-frame clones and drops some. The table lists 120,000 or so clones, approximately 81% of them singletons. The sequenced sample consisted of peripheral blood. These receptors were obtained from a man aged 60-69 years with acute or convalescent COVID-19. The CDR3 runs from the conserved cysteine through the conserved F or W. The order of the fields is clone size, D gene, J gene, V gene, CDR3 DNA, CDR3 protein. A D gene is named only where the DNA matches it firmly. A row's size may be missing; if present it is once, few, many or a size class.

- - TRBJ1-5 TRBV5-1 TGCGCCAGCAGCTTGACAGGGAATAGCAATCAGCCCCAGCATTTT CASSLTGNSNQPQHF
- - TRBJ2-7 TRBV6-5 TGTGCCAGCAGCCGGACACTGACCTACGAGCAGTACTTC CASSRTLTYEQYF
few - TRBJ1-1 TRBV7-2 TGTGCCAGCAGCGGCCTGGCAGGGAGGACTGAAGCTTTCTTT CASSGLAGRTEAFF
- TRBD2 TRBJ2-3 TRBV11-3 TGTGCCAGCAGTGGACTAGCGGGGGAAGATACGCAGTATTTT CASSGLAGEDTQYF
- TRBD1 TRBJ2-7 TRBV29-1 TGCAGCGTCCTGACAGGGGAAGGCTACGAGCAGTACTTC CSVLTGEGYEQYF
medium-sized TRBD1 TRBJ1-5 TRBV7-2 TGTGCCAGCAGCTTAGGAGGGACAGGGGCTATCAATCAGCCCCAGCATTTT CASSLGGTGAINQPQHF
few TRBD1 TRBJ1-1 TRBV12-3/TRBV12-4 TGTGCCAGCAGGAATTCAGGGGGCACTGAAGCTTTCTTT CASRNSGGTEAFF
- - TRBJ1-2 TRBV25-1 TGTGCCAGCAGTGAGACAGTGCTGTATGGAGGCTACACCTTC CASSETVLYGGYTF
few - TRBJ2-3 TRBV5-6 TGTGCCAGCAGCTTAGGAGGGGGCGCAGATACGCAGTATTTT CASSLGGGADTQYF
- - TRBJ2-5 TRBV5-1 TGCGCCAGCAGCTTGGTGGGGGCCCCTGAAGAGACCCAGTACTTC CASSLVGAPEETQYF
- - TRBJ2-1 TRBV24-1 TGTGCCACCAGTGTATCGGTCGGCAGGGGAGATGAGCAGTTCTTC CATSVSVGRGDEQFF
- - TRBJ1-5 TRBV6-1 TGTGCCAGCCGGGGATCGGATCAGCCCCAGCATTTT CASRGSDQPQHF
- TRBD2 TRBJ2-3 TRBV3-1/TRBV3-2 TGTGCCAGCAGCCCGTCAGCGGGGGGGCCCACAGATACGCAGTATTTT CASSPSAGGPTDTQYF
few TRBD2 TRBJ2-2 TRBV24-1 TGTGCCACCAGTGCCGGGACTAGCGGGAGAGGAGACACCGGGGAGCTGTTTTTT CATSAGTSGRGDTGELFF
- TRBD2 TRBJ2-1 TRBV19 TGTGCCAGTAGCGCTGTCCGGGGGGGTTCCTACAATGAGCAGTTCTTC CASSAVRGGSYNEQFF
- TRBD1 TRBJ1-5 TRBV19 TGTGCCAGTAGTGGACAGGGGCTCAGCAATCAGCCCCAGCATTTT CASSGQGLSNQPQHF
- - TRBJ1-2 TRBV2 TGTGCCAGCAGTGATTCTCCCCGGGGGGGCTATGGCTACACCTTC CASSDSPRGGYGYTF
- TRBD1 TRBJ1-5 TRBV7-2 TGTGCCAGCAGCCAGGGGGATGGAGTGGGCAATCAGCCCCAGCATTTT CASSQGDGVGNQPQHF
- - TRBJ2-3 TRBV9 TGTGCCAGCAGCGTAAGCCGAATCTCCGGCACAGATACGCAGTATTTT CASSVSRISGTDTQYF
- TRBD1 TRBJ1-2 TRBV19 TGTGCCAGTAGAATCTCGTCCGGACAGGATTATGGCTACACCTTC CASRISSGQDYGYTF
- - TRBJ2-1 TRBV6-5 TGTGCCAGCAGCTGGGGGGAATACAATGAGCAGTTCTTC CASSWGEYNEQFF
- - TRBJ1-2 TRBV19 TGTGCCAGTAGTATAGTCCCTAATGGGGGCTCCTCGGTTGGCTACACCTTC CASSIVPNGGSSVGYTF
- TRBD2 TRBJ2-5 TRBV19 TGTGCCAGTAGTGAACCAACGTTGATAGCGGGAGAGGAGACCCAGTACTTC CASSEPTLIAGEETQYF
- - TRBJ1-2 TRBV10-3 TGTGCCATCAGTGAGGCGGACAAAGCTAACTATGGCTACACCTTC CAISEADKANYGYTF
- - TRBJ1-6 TRBV7-2 TGTGCCAGCAGCTTAGCAGGGGCTAATTCACCCCTCCACTTT CASSLAGANSPLHF
- - TRBJ1-1 TRBV7-9 TGTGCCAGCAACAACCGGGGAGGGCCAAACACTGAAGCTTTCTTT CASNNRGGPNTEAFF
few - TRBJ1-2 TRBV12-3/TRBV12-4 TGTGCCAGCAGTTTTATAGGGGGGGATGGCTACACCTTC CASSFIGGDGYTF
- - TRBJ1-1 TRBV6-4 TGTGCCAGCAGCCGACAGCCTAACACTGAAGCTTTCTTT CASSRQPNTEAFF
- - TRBJ1-3 TRBV11-2 TGTGCCAGCAGCTCAGAGGACACTTACGGGAACACCATATATTTT CASSSEDTYGNTIYF
few - TRBJ1-1 TRBV7-2 TGTGCCAGCAGCTTCCTCCCGGGACTTAACACTGAAGCTTTCTTT CASSFLPGLNTEAFF
- TRBD1 TRBJ1-4 TRBV7-9 TGTGCCAGCAGCACTAGACAGGGTAATGAAAAACTGTTTTTT CASSTRQGNEKLFF
- - TRBJ2-1 TRBV9 TGTGCCAGCAGCGTAGGAGGGGGTGACAACAATGAGCAGTTCTTC CASSVGGGDNNEQFF
- TRBD1 TRBJ2-3 TRBV5-8 TGTGCCAGCAGCGCCGGGACAGGGAATACAGATACGCAGTATTTT CASSAGTGNTDTQYF
- TRBD1 TRBJ1-2 TRBV19 TGTGCCAGTAAGGACAGGGGATTCTATGGCTACACCTTC CASKDRGFYGYTF
- - TRBJ2-7 TRBV7-9 TGTGCCAGCCAAATAGGACAGATGTACGAGCAGTACTTC CASQIGQMYEQYF
- - TRBJ2-3 TRBV5-6 TGTGCCAGCAGCTTGGACAGGCCAGATACGCAGTATTTT CASSLDRPDTQYF
- TRBD1 TRBJ1-1 TRBV19 TGTGCCAGTAGTATCTCCTGGGGACAGGGTAAATTCTTT CASSISWGQGKFF
- TRBD1 TRBJ1-5 TRBV4-1 TGCGCCAGCAGCCGAGGACAGGGTGTCGGTCAGCCCCAGCATTTT CASSRGQGVGQPQHF
- - TRBJ2-2 TRBV21-1 TGTGCCAGCAGCTTCCGGCAGGGGGCCTGCACCGGGGAGCTGTTTTTT CASSFRQGACTGELFF
- - TRBJ1-1 TRBV19 TGTGCCAGTAGTATTAGTTCAATTCCGAACACTGAAGCTTTCTTT CASSISSIPNTEAFF
- - TRBJ2-7 TRBV5-1 TGCGCCAGCAGCCGGGACACCTCCTACGAGCAGTACTTC CASSRDTSYEQYF
- TRBD2 TRBJ2-2 TRBV24-1 TGTGCCACCAGTGATTTGCCTAGCGGGGACCTCGGGACCGGGGAGCTGTTTTTT CATSDLPSGDLGTGELFF
- - TRBJ1-1 TRBV30 TGTGCCTGGAGTGTGCATCCGACAGCTCAAGCTTTCTTT CAWSVHPTAQAFF
- TRBD1 TRBJ1-2 TRBV9 TGTGCCAGCAGCGTCATTCCCGGGACAGGGGGAGATGGCTACACCTTC CASSVIPGTGGDGYTF
- TRBD1 TRBJ1-1 TRBV5-1 TGCGCCAGCAGCTTGGGCAGGACAGGGAACACTGAAGCTTTCTTT CASSLGRTGNTEAFF
- - TRBJ2-2 TRBV7-3 TGTGCCAGCAGTACTAGGAACTCCGGGGAGCTGTTTTTT CASSTRNSGELFF
- - TRBJ2-3 TRBV6-4 TGTGCCAGCAGTGACTCCCGGGGAAGTACGCAGTATTTT CASSDSRGSTQYF
- - TRBJ1-5 TRBV5-6 TGTGCCAGCAGCCGAGGACAGACAAATCAGCCCCAGCATTTT CASSRGQTNQPQHF
few TRBD1 TRBJ2-7 TRBV2 TGTGCCAGCATTCAAGGGGGCGGGGAGCAGTACTTC CASIQGGGEQYF
- TRBD2 TRBJ2-4 TRBV3-1/TRBV3-2 TGTGCCAGCAGCCCCACTAGCGGGGGTTCCAAAAACATTCAGTACTTC CASSPTSGGSKNIQYF